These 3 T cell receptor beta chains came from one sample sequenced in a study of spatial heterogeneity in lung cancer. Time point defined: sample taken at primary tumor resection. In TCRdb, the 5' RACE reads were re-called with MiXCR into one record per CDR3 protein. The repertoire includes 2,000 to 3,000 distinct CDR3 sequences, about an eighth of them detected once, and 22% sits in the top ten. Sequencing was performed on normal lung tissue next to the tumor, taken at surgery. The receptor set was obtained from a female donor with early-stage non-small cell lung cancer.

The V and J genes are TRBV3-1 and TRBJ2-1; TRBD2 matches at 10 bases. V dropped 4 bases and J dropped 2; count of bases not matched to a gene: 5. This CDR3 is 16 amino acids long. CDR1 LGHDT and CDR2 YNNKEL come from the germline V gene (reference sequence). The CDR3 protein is CASSPSGGATYNEQFF. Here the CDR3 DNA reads TGTGCCAGCAGCCCAAGCGGGGGGGCCACCTACAATGAGCAGTTCTTC.

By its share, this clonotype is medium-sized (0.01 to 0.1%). CDR3 nucleotide sequence: TGTGCCAGCAGCCCCCGGACAGACCTTAACTATGGCTACACCTTC. Protein sequence: CASSPRTDLNYGYTF. V gene TRBV13 combines with J gene TRBJ1-2; D might be TRBD1 (6 bases). The CDR3 loop spans 15 amino acids. Germline CDR1 reads PRHDT; CDR2 reads FYEKMQ (reference sequence). Trimming shortened V by 5 bases and J by 1 base, and 14 bases separated the two germline ends.

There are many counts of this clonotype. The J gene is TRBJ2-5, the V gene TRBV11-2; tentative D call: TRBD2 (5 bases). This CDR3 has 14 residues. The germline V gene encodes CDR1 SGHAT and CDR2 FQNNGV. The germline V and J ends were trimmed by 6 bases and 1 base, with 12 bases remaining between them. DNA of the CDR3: TGTGCCAGCAGACGTAGCGCAGTCCAAGAGACCCAGTACTTC. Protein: CASRRSAVQETQYF.